Sequencing of this T cell receptor (beta chain) was carried out in a study of blood T cell repertoires in COVID-19. Study-level background: Some COVID-19 samples were acute and others convalescent; all came from the United States, Italy and Spain. PBMCs, B-cell-depleted T cells, or T cells were the source of the cDNA or gDNA that made up the material.

Original processing methods: Estimation of nucleated cell counts relied on the amplification of reference gene primers. Only in-frame clones appear in the TCRdb table, and some are missing; sequencing was by immunoSEQ multiplex PCR. That table supplies the V and J calls and clone size; D and trimming were determined from the DNA. The sample records roughly 300,000 clones, around 88% being singletons. V gave up 6 bases and J gave up 6 bases; unmatched junction bases: 7. The CDR3 consists of 15 residues. Per germline, CDR1 MNHEY and CDR2 SVGAGI. This clonotype originated in a woman in her fifties or sixties with acute or convalescent COVID-19. This chain links TRBV6-5 with TRBJ2-2; 10 nucleotides match TRBD1. The sample was peripheral blood. The CDR3 sequence is CASRTGTGDSGELFF. CDR3 in DNA: TGTGCCAGCAGGACCGGGACAGGGGATTCCGGGGAGCTGTTTTTT.